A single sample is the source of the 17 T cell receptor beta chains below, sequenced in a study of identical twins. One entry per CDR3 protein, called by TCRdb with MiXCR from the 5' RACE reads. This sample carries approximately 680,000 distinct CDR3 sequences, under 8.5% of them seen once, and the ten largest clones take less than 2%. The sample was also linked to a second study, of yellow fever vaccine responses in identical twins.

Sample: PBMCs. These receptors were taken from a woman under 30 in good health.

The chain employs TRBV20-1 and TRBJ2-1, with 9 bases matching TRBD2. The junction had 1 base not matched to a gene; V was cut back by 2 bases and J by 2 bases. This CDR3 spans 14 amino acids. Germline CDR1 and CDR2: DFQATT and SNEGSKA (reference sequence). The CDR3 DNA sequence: TGCAGTGCTAGACTAGCGGGGACCTACAATGAGCAGTTCTTC. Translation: CSARLAGTYNEQFF.

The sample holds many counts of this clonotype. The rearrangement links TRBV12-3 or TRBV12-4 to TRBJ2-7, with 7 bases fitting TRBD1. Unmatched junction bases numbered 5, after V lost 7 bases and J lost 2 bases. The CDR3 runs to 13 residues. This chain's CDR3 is CASIKTGTYEQYV. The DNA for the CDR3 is TGTGCCAGCATTAAGACAGGGACCTACGAGCAGTACGTC.

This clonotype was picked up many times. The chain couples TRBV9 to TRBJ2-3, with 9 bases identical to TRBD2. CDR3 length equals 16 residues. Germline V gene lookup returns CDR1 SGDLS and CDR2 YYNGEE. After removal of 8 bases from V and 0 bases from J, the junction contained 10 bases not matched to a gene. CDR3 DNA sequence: TGTGCCAGTAATCGCGGACTAGCGAGTAGCACAGATACGCAGTATTTT. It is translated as CASNRGLASSTDTQYF.

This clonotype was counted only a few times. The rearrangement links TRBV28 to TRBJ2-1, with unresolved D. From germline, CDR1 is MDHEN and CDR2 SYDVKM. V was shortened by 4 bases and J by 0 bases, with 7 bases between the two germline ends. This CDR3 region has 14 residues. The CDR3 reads CASSSYSSYNEQFF. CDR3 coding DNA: TGTGCCAGCAGTTCATATAGCTCCTACAATGAGCAGTTCTTC.

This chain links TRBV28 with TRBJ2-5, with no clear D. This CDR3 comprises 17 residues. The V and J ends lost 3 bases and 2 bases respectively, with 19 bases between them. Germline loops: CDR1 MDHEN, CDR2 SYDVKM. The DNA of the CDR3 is TGTGCCAGCAGTTTGGTCGTGGGCCGAAGGATTCAAGAGACCCAGTACTTC. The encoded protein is CASSLVVGRRIQETQYF.

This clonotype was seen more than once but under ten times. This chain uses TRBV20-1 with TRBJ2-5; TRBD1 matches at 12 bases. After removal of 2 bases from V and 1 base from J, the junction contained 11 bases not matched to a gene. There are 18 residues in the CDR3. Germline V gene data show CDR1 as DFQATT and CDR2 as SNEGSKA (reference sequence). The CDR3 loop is CSARPTGTGGAGQETQYF. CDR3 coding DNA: TGCAGTGCTAGACCCACCGGGACAGGGGGCGCGGGCCAAGAGACCCAGTACTTC.

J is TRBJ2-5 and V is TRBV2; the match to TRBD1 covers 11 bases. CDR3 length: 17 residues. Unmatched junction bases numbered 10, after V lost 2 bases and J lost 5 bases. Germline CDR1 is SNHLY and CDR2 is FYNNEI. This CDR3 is CASSEIGQGASRETQYF. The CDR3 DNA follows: TGTGCCAGCAGTGAAATAGGACAGGGGGCTTCTAGGGAGACCCAGTACTTC. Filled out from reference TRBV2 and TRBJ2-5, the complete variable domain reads EPEVTQTPSHQVTQMGQEVILRCVPISNHLYFYWYRQILGQKVEFLVSFYNNEISEKSEIFDDQFSVERPDGSNFTLKIRSTKLEDSAMYFCASSEIGQGASRETQYFGPGTRLLVL.

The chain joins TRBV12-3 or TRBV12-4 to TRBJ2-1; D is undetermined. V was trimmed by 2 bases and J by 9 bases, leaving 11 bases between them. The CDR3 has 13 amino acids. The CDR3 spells CASSLPGLGEQFF. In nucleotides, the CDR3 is TGTGCCAGCAGTTTACCGGGTTTGGGTGAGCAGTTCTTC.

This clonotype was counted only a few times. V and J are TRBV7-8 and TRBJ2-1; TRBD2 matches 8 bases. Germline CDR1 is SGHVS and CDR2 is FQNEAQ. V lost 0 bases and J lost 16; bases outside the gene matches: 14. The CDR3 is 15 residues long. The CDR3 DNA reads TGTGCCAGCAGCTTAGCCCAAACTCGGCGACTAGCGACTTTCTTC. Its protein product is CASSLAQTRRLATFF. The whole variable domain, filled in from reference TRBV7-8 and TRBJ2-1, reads GAGVSQSPRYKVAKRGQDVALRCDPISGHVSLFWYQQALGQGPEFLTYFQNEAQLDKSGLPSDRFFAERPEGSVSTLKIQRTQQEDSAVYLCASSLAQTRRLATFFGPGTRLTVL.

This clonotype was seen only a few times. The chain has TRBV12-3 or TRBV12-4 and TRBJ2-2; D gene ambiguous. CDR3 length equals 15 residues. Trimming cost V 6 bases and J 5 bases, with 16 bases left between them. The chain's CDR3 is CASSLTPKGTGELFF. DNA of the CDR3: TGTGCCAGCAGCCTCACCCCTAAGGGTACCGGGGAGCTGTTTTTT.

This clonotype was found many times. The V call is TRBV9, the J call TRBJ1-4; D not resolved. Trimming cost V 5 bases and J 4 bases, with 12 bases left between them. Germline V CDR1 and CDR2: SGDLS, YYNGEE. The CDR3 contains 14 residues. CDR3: CASSPRRNNEKLFF. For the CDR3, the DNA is TGTGCCAGCAGTCCCCGAAGAAATAATGAAAAACTGTTTTTT.

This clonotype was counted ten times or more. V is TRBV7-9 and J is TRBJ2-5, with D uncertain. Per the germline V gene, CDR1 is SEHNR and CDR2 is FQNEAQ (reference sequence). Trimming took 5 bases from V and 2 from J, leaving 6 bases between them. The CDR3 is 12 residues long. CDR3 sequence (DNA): TGTGCCAGCAGCCTACCACAAGAGACCCAGTACTTC. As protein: CASSLPQETQYF.

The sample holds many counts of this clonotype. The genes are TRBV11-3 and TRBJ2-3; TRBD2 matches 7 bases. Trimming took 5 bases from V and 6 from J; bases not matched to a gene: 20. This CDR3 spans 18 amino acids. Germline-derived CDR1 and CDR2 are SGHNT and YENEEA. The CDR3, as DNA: TGTGCCAGCAGCCGGGTCGCCTTGGCGGGGGTCTTTCCCGATACGCAGTATTTT. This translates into CASSRVALAGVFPDTQYF.

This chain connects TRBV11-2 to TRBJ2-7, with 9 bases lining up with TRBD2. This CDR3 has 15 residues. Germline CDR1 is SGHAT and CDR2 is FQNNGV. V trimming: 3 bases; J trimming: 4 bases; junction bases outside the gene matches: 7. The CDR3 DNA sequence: TGTGCCAGCAGCTTGGAACGGACTAGCGCATACGAGCAGTACTTC. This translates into CASSLERTSAYEQYF.

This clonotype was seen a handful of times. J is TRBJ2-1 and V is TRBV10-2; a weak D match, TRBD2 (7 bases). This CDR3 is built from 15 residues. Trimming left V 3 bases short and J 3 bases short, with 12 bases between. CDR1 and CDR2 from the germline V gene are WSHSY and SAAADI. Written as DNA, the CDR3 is TGCGCCAGCAGTGAAGGGGGGGCGGACTACAATGAGCAGTTCTTC. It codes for CASSEGGADYNEQFF.

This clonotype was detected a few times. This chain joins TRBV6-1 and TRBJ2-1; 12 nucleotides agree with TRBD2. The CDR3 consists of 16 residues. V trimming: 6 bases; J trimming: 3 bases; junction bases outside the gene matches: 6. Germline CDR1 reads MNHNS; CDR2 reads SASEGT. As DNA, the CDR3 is TGTGCCAGCAGCGGGTGGACTAGCGGGATCTACAATGAGCAGTTCTTC. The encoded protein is CASSGWTSGIYNEQFF.

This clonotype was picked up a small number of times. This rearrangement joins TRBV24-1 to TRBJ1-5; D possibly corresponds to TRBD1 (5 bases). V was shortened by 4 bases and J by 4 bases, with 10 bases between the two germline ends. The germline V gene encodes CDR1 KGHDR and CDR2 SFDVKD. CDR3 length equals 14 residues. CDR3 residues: CATSDPGGNQPQHF. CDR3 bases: TGTGCCACCAGTGACCCTGGGGGGAATCAGCCCCAGCATTTT.